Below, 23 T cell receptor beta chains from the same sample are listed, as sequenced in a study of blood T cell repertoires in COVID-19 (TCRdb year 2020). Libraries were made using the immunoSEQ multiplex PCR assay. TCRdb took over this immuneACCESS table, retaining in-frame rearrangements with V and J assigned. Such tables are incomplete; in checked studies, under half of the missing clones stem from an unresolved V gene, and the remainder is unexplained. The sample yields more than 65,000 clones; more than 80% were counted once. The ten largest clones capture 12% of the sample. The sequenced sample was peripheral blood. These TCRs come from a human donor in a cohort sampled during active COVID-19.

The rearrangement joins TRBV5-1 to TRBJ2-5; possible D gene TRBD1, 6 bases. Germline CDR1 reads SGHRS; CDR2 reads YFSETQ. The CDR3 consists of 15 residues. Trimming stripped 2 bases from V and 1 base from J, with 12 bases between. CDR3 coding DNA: TGCGCCAGCAGCTTAACAGGGACGTCCCAAGAGACCCAGTACTTC. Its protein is CASSLTGTSQETQYF.

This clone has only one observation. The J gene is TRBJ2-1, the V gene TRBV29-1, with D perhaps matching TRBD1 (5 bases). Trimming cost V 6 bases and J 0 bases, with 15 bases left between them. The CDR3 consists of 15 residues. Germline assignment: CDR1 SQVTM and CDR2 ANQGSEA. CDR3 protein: CSVDTDTLSYNEQFF. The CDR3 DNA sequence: TGCAGCGTCGATACGGACACTCTCTCCTACAATGAGCAGTTCTTC.

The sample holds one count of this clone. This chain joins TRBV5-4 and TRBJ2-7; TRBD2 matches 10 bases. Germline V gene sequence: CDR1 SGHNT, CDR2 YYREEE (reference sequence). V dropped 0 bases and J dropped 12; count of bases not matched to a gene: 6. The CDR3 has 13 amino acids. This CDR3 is CASSLEAGGPWYF. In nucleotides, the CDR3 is TGTGCCAGCAGCTTGGAAGCGGGGGGGCCGTGGTACTTC.

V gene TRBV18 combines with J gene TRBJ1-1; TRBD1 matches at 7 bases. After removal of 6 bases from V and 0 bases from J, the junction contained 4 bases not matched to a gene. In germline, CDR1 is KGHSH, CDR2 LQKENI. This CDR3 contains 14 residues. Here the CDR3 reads CASSLDRVNTEAFF. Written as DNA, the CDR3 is TGTGCCAGCTCCCTCGACAGGGTGAACACTGAAGCTTTCTTT. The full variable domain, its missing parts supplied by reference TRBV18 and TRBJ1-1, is NAGVMQNPRHLVRRRGQEARLRCSPMKGHSHVYWYRQLPEEGLKFMVYLQKENIIDESGMPKERFSAEFPKEGPSILRIQQVVRGDSAAYFCASSLDRVNTEAFFGQGTRLTVV.

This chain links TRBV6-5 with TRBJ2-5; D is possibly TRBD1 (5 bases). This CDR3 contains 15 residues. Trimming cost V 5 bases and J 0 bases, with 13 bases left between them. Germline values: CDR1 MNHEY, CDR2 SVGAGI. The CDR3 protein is CASSNFRDYQETQYF. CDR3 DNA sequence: TGTGCCAGCAGTAATTTCAGGGATTACCAAGAGACCCAGTACTTC.

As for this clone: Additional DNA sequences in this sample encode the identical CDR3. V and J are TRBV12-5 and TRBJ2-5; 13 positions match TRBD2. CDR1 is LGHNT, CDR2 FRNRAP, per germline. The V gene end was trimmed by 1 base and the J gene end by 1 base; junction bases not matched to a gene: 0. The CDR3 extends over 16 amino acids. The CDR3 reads CASGLGLAGGQETQYF. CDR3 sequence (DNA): TGTGCTAGTGGTTTGGGACTAGCGGGAGGCCAAGAGACCCAGTACTTC.

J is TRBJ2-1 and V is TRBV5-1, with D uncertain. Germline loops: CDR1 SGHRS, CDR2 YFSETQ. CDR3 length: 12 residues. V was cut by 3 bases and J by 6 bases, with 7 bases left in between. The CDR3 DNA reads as TGCGCCAGCAGCTCCCCGAGCAATGAGCAGTTCTTC. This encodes CASSSPSNEQFF.

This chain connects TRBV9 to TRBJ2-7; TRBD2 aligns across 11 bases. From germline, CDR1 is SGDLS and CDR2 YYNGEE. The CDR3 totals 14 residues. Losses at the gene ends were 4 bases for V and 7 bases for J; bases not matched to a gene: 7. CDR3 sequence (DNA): TGTGCCAGCAGCCAACTAGCGGGAGCTCGGGAGCAGTACTTC. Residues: CASSQLAGAREQYF.

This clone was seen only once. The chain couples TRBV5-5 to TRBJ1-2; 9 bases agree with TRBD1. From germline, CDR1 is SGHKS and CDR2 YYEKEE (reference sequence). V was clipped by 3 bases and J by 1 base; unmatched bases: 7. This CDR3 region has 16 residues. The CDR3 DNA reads TGTGCCAGCAGCTCGGGACAGGGAAAAAGTAACTATGGCTACACCTTC. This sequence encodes CASSSGQGKSNYGYTF.

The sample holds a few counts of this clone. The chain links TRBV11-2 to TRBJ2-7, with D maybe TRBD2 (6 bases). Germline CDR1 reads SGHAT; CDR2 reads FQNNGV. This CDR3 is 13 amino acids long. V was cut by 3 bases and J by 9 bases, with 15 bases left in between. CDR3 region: CASSFSGQGGQYF. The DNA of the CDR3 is TGTGCCAGCAGCTTCTCGGGGCAGGGAGGGCAGTACTTC. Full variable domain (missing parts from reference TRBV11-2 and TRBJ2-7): EAGVAQSPRYKIIEKRQSVAFWCNPISGHATLYWYQQILGQGPKLLIQFQNNGVVDDSQLPKDRFSAERLKGVDSTLKIQPAKLEDSAVYLCASSFSGQGGQYFGPGTRLTVT.

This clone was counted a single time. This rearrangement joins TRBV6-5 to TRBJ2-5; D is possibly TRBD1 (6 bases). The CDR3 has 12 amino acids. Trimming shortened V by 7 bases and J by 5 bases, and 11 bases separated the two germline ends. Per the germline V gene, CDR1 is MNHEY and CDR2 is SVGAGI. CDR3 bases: TGTGCCAGCAACAGGGATTCGGAGACCCAGTACTTC. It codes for CASNRDSETQYF.

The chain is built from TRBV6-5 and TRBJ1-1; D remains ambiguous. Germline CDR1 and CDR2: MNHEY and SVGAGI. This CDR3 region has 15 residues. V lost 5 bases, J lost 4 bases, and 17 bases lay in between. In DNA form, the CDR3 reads TGTGCCAGCAGTAGGGCCGGTGGAGGCGGCACTGAAGCTTTCTTT. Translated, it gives CASSRAGGGGTEAFF.

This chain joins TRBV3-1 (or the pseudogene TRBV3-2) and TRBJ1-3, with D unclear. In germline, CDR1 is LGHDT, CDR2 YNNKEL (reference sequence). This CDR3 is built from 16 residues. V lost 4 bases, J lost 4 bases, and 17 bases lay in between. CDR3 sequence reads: CASSPSHGSAGNTIYF. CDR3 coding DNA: TGTGCCAGCAGCCCCTCCCACGGGTCGGCGGGAAACACCATATATTTT.

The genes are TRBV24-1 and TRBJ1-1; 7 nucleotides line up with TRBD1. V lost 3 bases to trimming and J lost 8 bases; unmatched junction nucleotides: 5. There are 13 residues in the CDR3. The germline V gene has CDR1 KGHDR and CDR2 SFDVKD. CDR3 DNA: TGTGCCACCAGTGATCAAATACAGGGGGAAGCTTTCTTT. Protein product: CATSDQIQGEAFF.

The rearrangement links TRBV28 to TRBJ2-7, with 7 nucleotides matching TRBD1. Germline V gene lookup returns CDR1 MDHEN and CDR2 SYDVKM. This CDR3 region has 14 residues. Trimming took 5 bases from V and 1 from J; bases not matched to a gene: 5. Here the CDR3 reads CASSAQGVSYEQYF. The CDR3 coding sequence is TGTGCCAGCAGTGCCCAGGGGGTTTCCTACGAGCAGTACTTC.

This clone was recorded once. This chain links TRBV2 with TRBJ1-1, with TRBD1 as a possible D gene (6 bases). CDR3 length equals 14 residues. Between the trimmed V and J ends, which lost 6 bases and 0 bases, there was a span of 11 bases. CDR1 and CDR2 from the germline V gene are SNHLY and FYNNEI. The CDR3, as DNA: TGTGCCAGCAGACCCGGGACATTGAACACTGAAGCTTTCTTT. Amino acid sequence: CASRPGTLNTEAFF.

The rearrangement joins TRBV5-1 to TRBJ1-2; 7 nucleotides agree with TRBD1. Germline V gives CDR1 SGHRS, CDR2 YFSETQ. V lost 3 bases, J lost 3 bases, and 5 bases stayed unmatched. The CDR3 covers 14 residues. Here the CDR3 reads CASSSTGTDYGYTF. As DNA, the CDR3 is TGCGCCAGCAGCTCGACCGGGACAGACTATGGCTACACCTTC. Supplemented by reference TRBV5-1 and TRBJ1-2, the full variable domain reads KAGVTQTPRYLIKTRGQQVTLSCSPISGHRSVSWYQQTPGQGLQFLFEYFSETQRNKGNFPGRFSGRQFSNSRSEMNVSTLELGDSALYLCASSSTGTDYGYTFGSGTRLTVV.

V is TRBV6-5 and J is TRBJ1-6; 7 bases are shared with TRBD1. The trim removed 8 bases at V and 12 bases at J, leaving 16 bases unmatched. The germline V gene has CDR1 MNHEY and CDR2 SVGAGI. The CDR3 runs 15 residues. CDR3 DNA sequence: TGTGCCAGCTGGTCGGTGGGACAGAGGGTCGGACCCCTCCACTTT. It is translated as CASWSVGQRVGPLHF.

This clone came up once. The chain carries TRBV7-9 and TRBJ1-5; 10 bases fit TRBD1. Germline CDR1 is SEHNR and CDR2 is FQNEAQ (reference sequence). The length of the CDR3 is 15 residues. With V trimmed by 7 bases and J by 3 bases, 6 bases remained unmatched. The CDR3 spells CASTAGTGVNQPQHF. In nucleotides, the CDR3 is TGTGCCAGCACCGCCGGGACAGGGGTCAATCAGCCCCAGCATTTT. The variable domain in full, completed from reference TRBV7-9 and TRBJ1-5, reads DTGVSQNPRHKITKRGQNVTFRCDPISEHNRLYWYRQTLGQGPEFLTYFQNEAQLEKSRLLSDRFSAERPKGSFSTLEIQRTEQGDSAMYLCASTAGTGVNQPQHFGDGTRLSIL.

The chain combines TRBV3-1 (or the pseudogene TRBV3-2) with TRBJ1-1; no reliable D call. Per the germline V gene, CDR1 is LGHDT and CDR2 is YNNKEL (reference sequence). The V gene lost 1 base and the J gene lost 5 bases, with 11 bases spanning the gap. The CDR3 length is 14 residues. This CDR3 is CASSQVPAGTEAFF. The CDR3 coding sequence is TGTGCCAGCAGCCAAGTGCCGGCGGGGACTGAAGCTTTCTTT.

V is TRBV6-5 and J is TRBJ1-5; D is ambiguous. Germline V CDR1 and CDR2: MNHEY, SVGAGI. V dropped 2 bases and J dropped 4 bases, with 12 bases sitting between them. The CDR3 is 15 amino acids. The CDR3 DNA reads TGTGCCAGCAGTTACCAAAACAGCGGGAATCAGCCCCAGCATTTT. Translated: CASSYQNSGNQPQHF.

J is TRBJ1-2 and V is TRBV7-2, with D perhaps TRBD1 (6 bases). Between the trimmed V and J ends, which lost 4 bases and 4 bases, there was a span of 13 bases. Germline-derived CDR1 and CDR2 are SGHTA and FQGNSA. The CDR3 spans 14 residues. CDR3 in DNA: TGTGCCAGCAGCTCTCCGGGGGGCGCCTATGGCTACACCTTC. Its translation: CASSSPGGAYGYTF.

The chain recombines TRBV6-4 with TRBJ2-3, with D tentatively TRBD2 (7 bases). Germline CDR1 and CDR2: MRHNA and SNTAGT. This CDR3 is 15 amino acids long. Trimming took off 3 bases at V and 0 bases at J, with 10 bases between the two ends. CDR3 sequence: CASSDWGGSTDTQYF. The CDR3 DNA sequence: TGTGCCAGCAGTGATTGGGGGGGCAGCACAGATACGCAGTATTTT.